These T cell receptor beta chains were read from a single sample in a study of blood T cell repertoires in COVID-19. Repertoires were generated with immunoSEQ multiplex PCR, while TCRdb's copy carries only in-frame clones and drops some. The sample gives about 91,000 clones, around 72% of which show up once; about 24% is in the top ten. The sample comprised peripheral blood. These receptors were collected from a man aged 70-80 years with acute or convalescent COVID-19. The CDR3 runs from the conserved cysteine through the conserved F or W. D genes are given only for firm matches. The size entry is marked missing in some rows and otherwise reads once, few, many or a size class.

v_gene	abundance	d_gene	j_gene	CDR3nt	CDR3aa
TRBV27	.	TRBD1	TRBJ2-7	TGTGCCAGCAGTTCAAGACAGGGGGGTTACGAGCAGTACTTC	CASSSRQGGYEQYF
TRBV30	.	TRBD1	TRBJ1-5	TGTGCCTGGAGGACAGGGGGGGCTCAGCCCCAGCATTTT	CAWRTGGAQPQHF
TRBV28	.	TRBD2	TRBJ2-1	TGTGCCAGCAGTTCCCTGGTGGGGGGGAGCTCCTACAATGAGCAGTTCTTC	CASSSLVGGSSYNEQFF
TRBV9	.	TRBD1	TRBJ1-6	TGTGCCAGCAGCGCGAGACAGGGGTATAATTCACCCCTCCACTTT	CASSARQGYNSPLHF
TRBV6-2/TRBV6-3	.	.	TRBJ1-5	TGTGCCAGCAGTTACTCTGTACAGGGTAATCAGCCCCAGCATTTT	CASSYSVQGNQPQHF
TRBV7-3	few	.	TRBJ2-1	TGTGCCAGCAGACTTGACAGTACGAATGAGCAGTTCTTC	CASRLDSTNEQFF
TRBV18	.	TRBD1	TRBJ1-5	TGTGCCAGCTCACTTGGGACAGGCAATCAGCCCCAGCATTTT	CASSLGTGNQPQHF
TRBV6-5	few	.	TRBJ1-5	TGTGCCAGCAGTTACTCGAACCGAGGCAATCAGCCCCAGCATTTT	CASSYSNRGNQPQHF
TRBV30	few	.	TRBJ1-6	TGTGCCTGGAGTGTACTAGGGCCCCTCCACTTT	CAWSVLGPLHF
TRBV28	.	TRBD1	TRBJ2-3	TGTGCCAGCAGTTCCCCCGGGACAGGGGCCGATACGCAGTATTTT	CASSSPGTGADTQYF
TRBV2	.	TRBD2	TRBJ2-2	TGTGCCAGCGGAGGGGAGGGAGCGTGGACCGGGGAGCTGTTTTTT	CASGGEGAWTGELFF
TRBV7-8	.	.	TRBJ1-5	TGTGCCAGCAGCTTTCTTGGCAGAGGGAGCAATCAGCCCCAGCATTTT	CASSFLGRGSNQPQHF
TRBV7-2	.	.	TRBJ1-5	TGTGCCAGCAGCTTATCCCTCCAGCCCCAGCATTTT	CASSLSLQPQHF
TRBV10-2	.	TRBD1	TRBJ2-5	TGCGCCAGCAGTGAGGTTCGGTCAGGGGGAGTTCAAGAGACCCAGTACTTC	CASSEVRSGGVQETQYF
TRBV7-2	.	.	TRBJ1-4	TGTGCCAGCAGCTTAGACCAACAGAGCCGAACGTTTTTT	CASSLDQQSRTFF
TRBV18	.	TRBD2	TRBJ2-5	TGTGCCAGCTCACCGCTAGCGGCACTCCTCGGGGAGACCCAGTACTTC	CASSPLAALLGETQYF
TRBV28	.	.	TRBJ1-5	TGTGCCAGCAGTAAAGTCCAGGGTGACCAGCCCCAGCATTTT	CASSKVQGDQPQHF
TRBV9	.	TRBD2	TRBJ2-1	TGTGCCAGCAGCGCAGATAGCGGGCCATCCTACAATGAGCAGTTCTTC	CASSADSGPSYNEQFF
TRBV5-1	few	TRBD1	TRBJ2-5	TGCGCCAGCAGCTTGGCGGGGACAGATCAAGAGACCCAGTACTTC	CASSLAGTDQETQYF
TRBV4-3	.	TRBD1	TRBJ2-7	TGCGCCAGCAGCCCCAGACAGGGCATCTACGAGCAGTACTTC	CASSPRQGIYEQYF
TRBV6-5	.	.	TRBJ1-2	TGTGCCAGCAGCCAAGGCGGCGGCTACACCTTC	CASSQGGGYTF
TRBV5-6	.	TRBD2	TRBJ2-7	TGTGCCAGCAGCTTGGGTCTAGGACTAGCAGGATACGAGCAGTACTTC	CASSLGLGLAGYEQYF
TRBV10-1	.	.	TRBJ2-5	TGCGCCAGCAGTGAGAATAGGGCGGTGAGGAGGGAGACCCAGTACTTC	CASSENRAVRRETQYF
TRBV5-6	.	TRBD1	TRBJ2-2	TGTGCCAGCAGCTTGAGATGGACAGGGGGGATCGGGGAGCTGTTTTTT	CASSLRWTGGIGELFF
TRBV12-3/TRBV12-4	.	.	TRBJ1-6	TGTGCCAGCAGTTTAACCTCGGGTTCACCCCTCCACTTT	CASSLTSGSPLHF
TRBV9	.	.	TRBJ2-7	TGTGCCAGCAGCGTCAGCTTGACGGGAGCATCCTACGAGCAGTACTTC	CASSVSLTGASYEQYF
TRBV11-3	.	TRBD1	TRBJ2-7	TGTGCCAGCAGCCCACGACAGGGGGCCTACGAGCAGTACTTC	CASSPRQGAYEQYF
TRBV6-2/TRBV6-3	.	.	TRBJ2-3	TGTGCCAGCAGTACGGCAGATACGCAGTATTTT	CASSTADTQYF
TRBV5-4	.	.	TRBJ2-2	TGTGCCAGCAGCTTGTGGGGCGGGAACACCGGGGAGCTGTTTTTT	CASSLWGGNTGELFF
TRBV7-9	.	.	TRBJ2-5	TGTGCCAGCAGAATAGCGGAGCGTCCTAGCGAAGAGACCCAGTACTTC	CASRIAERPSEETQYF
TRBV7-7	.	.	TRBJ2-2	TGTGCTAGCAGCTTAGCCAGAAACACCGGGGAGCTGTTTTTT	CASSLARNTGELFF
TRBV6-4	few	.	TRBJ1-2	TGTGCCAGCAGTGACTCCCGGGGTAGGGGCTACACCTTC	CASSDSRGRGYTF
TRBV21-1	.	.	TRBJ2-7	TGTGCCAGCAGGAGGATGAGGACCTACGAGCAGTACTTC	CASRRMRTYEQYF
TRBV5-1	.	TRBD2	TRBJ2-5	TGCGCCAGCAGCCTGGGACTAGCGGGAGTTCAAGAGACCCAGTACTTC	CASSLGLAGVQETQYF
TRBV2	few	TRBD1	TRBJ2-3	TGTGCCAGCAATCTCTCCGGGACAGGGAGCACAGATACGCAGTATTTT	CASNLSGTGSTDTQYF
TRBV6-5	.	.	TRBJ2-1	TGTGCCAGCAGTTACTCGAATCCAGTCTACAATGAGCAGTTCTTC	CASSYSNPVYNEQFF
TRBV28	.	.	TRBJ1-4	TGTGCCAGCAGAAGTGGGGGCCTGGGGGAAAAACTGTTTTTT	CASRSGGLGEKLFF
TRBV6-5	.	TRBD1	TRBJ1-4	TGTGCCAGCAGAGCAAGAAGGACAGGGGATGAAAAACTGTTTTTT	CASRARRTGDEKLFF
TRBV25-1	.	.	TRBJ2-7	TGTGCCAGCAGTGGGCCGGGAGCCATCTACGAGCAGTACTTC	CASSGPGAIYEQYF
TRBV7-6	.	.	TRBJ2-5	TGTGCCAGCAGCTTAGGCAACACCCGGAGGGAGACCCAGTACTTC	CASSLGNTRRETQYF
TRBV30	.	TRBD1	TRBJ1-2	TGTGCCTGGAGAAAAATCGGACAGGTCCTCGGCTATGGCTACACCTTC	CAWRKIGQVLGYGYTF
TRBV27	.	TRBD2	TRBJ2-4	TGTGCCATCCCAACAGGGACTAGCGGGAGTCCGTACATTCAGTACTTC	CAIPTGTSGSPYIQYF
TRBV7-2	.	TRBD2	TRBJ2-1	TGTGCCAGCAGCTTAGCCGCCGAACTAGCGGGAAGGCACAATGAGCAGTTCTTC	CASSLAAELAGRHNEQFF